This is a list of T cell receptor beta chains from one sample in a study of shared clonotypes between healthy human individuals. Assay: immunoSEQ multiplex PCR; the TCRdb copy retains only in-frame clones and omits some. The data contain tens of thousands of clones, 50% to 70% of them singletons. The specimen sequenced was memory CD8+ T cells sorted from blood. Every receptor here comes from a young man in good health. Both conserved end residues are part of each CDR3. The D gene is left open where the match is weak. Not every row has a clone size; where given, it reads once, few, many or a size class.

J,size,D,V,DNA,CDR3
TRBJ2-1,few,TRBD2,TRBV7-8,TGTGCCAGCAGCTTTAGTCGACTAGCGGGAAACAATGAGCAGTTCTTC,CASSFSRLAGNNEQFF
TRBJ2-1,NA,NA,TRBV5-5,TGTGCCAGCAGCTTGGAGGGTAGCGGCTACAATGAGCAGTTCTTC,CASSLEGSGYNEQFF
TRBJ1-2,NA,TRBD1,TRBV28,TGTGCCAGCAGTTTAGGGACAGGGGTAACCCCAGCTAACTATGGCTACACCTTC,CASSLGTGVTPANYGYTF
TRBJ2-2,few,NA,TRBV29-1,TGCAGCGTTGCGCTCACCGGGGAGCTGTTTTTT,CSVALTGELFF
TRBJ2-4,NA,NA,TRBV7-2,TGTGCCAGCAGCTTGAGGGCCTACGGGAAAAACATTCAGTACTTC,CASSLRAYGKNIQYF
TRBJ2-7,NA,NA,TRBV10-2,TGCGCCAGCAGTTCTCAGACCTACGAGCAGTACTTC,CASSSQTYEQYF
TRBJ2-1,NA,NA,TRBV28,TGTGCCAGCAGTTTTGGACCTTACAATGAGCAGTTCTTC,CASSFGPYNEQFF
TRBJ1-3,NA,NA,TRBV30,TGTGCCTGGAGTTGGACTGTTGGAAACACCATATATTTT,CAWSWTVGNTIYF
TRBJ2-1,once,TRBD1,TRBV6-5,TGTGCCAGCAAGGCCCAGGGGGCCTACAATGAGCAGTTCTTC,CASKAQGAYNEQFF
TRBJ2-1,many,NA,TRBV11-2,TGTGCCAGCAGCTTAGATCGAGCGGGCCGCTCCTACAATGAGCAGTTCTTC,CASSLDRAGRSYNEQFF
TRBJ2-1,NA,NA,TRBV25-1,TGTGCCAGCAGCGAAGAAATCAATTACAATGAGCAGTTCTTC,CASSEEINYNEQFF
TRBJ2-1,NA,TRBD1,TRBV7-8,TGTGCCAGCAGCGGACGACAGGGGGACCCCTACAATGAGCAGTTCTTC,CASSGRQGDPYNEQFF
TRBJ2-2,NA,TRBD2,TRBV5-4,TGTGCCAGCAGCTTGGATTTAGGACTAGCGGGAGGCGGGGAGCTGTTTTTT,CASSLDLGLAGGGELFF
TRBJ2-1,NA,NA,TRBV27,TGTGCCAGCAGTTTTTACAGTTCCTACAATGAGCAGTTCTTC,CASSFYSSYNEQFF
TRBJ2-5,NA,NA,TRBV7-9,TGTGCCAGCACCCCTGGCGATTACGGTCTACAGGAGACCCAGTACTTC,CASTPGDYGLQETQYF
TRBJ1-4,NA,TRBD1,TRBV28,TGTGCCAGCAGCCCGGGACAGTGGGGTGAAAAACTGTTTTTT,CASSPGQWGEKLFF
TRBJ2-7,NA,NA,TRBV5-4,TGTGCCAGCAGAGGGGACTTGGAGACTTACTACGAGCAGTACTTC,CASRGDLETYYEQYF
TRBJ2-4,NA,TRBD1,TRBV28,TGTGCCAGCAGTTCCCAGGGACAGGGGGCGCATGGATCCAAAAACATTCAGTACTTC,CASSSQGQGAHGSKNIQYF
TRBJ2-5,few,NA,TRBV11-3,TGTGCCAGCAGCTCCAGCTTAGAGAGAGAGACCCAGTACTTC,CASSSSLERETQYF
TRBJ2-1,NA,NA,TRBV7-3,TGTGCCAGCAGCTTCGACAGGCAAAATGAGCAGTTCTTC,CASSFDRQNEQFF
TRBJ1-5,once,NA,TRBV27,TGTGCCAGCAGTTACTATAGCAATCAGCCCCAGCATTTT,CASSYYSNQPQHF
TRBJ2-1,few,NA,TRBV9,TGTGCCAGCGCAATTGGAATAAGCTCCTACAATGAGCAGTTCTTC,CASAIGISSYNEQFF
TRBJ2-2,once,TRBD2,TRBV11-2,TGTGCCAGCAGCTTCGGGACTAGCGGGATGGGGGAGCTGTTTTTT,CASSFGTSGMGELFF
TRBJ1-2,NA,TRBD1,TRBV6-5,TGTGCCAGCAGTGCGACAGGGGGGCACTATGGCTACACCTTC,CASSATGGHYGYTF
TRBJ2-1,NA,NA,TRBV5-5,TGTGCCAGCAGCTTAGACGGTGGGGCAGACAATGAGCAGTTCTTC,CASSLDGGADNEQFF
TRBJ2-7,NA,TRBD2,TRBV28,TGTGCCAGCAGTTCCCTACTAGCGGGACCTACCTACGAGCAGTACTTC,CASSSLLAGPTYEQYF
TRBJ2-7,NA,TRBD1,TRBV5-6,TGTGCCAGCAGCTTCGCATCCGGACAGGGACACGAGCAGTACTTC,CASSFASGQGHEQYF
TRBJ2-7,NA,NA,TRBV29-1,TGCAGCGTTGAAGTCCCCGGGGCTCTGGGGGAGCAGTACTTC,CSVEVPGALGEQYF
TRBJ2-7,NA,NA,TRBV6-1,TGTGCCAGCAGTGGGTGGGAGCTCGGATTCTACGAGCAGTACTTC,CASSGWELGFYEQYF
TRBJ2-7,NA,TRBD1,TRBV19,TGTGCCAGTAGTAGCGGACAGGGATACGAGCAGTACTTC,CASSSGQGYEQYF
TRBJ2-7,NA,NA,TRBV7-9,TGTGCCAGCAGCTTAGGTAGTTGGACAAGCTCCTACGAGCAGTACTTC,CASSLGSWTSSYEQYF
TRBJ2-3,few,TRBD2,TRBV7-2,TGTGCCAGCAGCCCCACTAGCGGGATTGTAGATACGCAGTATTTT,CASSPTSGIVDTQYF
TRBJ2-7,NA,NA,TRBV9,TGTGCCAGCAGCGCCGGGCACAGTTACGAGCAGTACTTC,CASSAGHSYEQYF
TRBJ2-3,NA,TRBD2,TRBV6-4,TGTGCCAGCAGTGACCTGACTAGCAGCGGCACAGATACGCAGTATTTT,CASSDLTSSGTDTQYF
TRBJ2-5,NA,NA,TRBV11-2,TGTGCCAGCAGCTGGAGGGGACCGCGAGAGACCCAGTACTTC,CASSWRGPRETQYF
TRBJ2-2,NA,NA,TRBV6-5,TGTGCCAGCAGTTACGTAATGATATCGAACACCGGGGAGCTGTTTTTT,CASSYVMISNTGELFF
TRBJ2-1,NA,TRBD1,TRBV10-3,TGTGCCATCAATTCCCCGGACAGGGAATATGGTGAGCAGTTCTTC,CAINSPDREYGEQFF
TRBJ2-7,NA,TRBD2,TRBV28,TGTGCCAGCAGCCCTGCGGGACTAGCGGGAGGCGGATTCTACGAGCAGTACTTC,CASSPAGLAGGGFYEQYF
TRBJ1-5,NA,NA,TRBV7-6,TGTGCCAGCAGCTTAGGCCCTTATAGCAATCAGCCCCAGCATTTT,CASSLGPYSNQPQHF
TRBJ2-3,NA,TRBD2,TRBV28,TGTGCCAGCAGTTCTCGGCGGGAGAGCACAGATACGCAGTATTTT,CASSSRRESTDTQYF
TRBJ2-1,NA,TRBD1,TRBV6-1,TGTGCCAGCAGTGAAGCGAAGCAGGGGGATTTAGGATCCTACAATGAGCAGTTCTTC,CASSEAKQGDLGSYNEQFF
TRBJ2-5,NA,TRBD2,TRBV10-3,TGTGCCATCGGCGGGACTAGCAAGGGAGAGACCCAGTACTTC,CAIGGTSKGETQYF
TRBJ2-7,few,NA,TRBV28,TGTGCCAGCAGTTTCCCAGGGGACTCCTACGAGCAGTACTTC,CASSFPGDSYEQYF
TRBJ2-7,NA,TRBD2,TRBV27,TGTGCCAGCAGTCCGGGGACTAGCGGGACCCTATCCTACGAGCAGTACTTC,CASSPGTSGTLSYEQYF
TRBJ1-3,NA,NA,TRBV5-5,TGTGCCAGCAGCTTGGAGGGAAACACCATATATTTT,CASSLEGNTIYF
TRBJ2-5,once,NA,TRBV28,TGTGCCACTAGGGGGAGCCAGGAGACCCAGTACTTC,CATRGSQETQYF
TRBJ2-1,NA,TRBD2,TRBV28,TGTGCCAGCAGGGCTCTCTCTAGCGGGCTCTACAATGAGCAGTTCTTC,CASRALSSGLYNEQFF
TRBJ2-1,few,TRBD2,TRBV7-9,TGTGCCAGCAGCTTGACTAGCGGGAGAGGATACAATGAGCAGTTCTTC,CASSLTSGRGYNEQFF
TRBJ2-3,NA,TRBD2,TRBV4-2,TGTGCCAGCAGCCAAGCGAGCGGGAGTGCAGATACGCAGTATTTT,CASSQASGSADTQYF
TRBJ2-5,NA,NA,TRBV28,TGTGCCAGCAGTTTGTCACAGTCACAAGAGACCCAGTACTTC,CASSLSQSQETQYF
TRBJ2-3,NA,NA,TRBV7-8,TGTGCCAGCAGCTTAGCAACCAGCGGTGGGGTAAGAGATACGCAGTATTTT,CASSLATSGGVRDTQYF
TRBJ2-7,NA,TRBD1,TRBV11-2,TGTGCCAGCAGCTTAGTATCGTGGGGGGGGACAGGGGGCTACGAGCAGTACTTC,CASSLVSWGGTGGYEQYF
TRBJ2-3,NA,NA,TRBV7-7,TGTGCCACGGGTCTCATCGGGGATACGCAGTATTTT,CATGLIGDTQYF
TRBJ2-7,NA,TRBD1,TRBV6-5,TGTGCCAGCAGACCCCCCGGCGGGTCAGGGGGAGAGCAGTACTTC,CASRPPGGSGGEQYF